Presented here are 15 T cell receptor beta chains from one specimen sequenced in a study of T cells in localized non-small cell lung cancer. Data came from immunoSEQ multiplex PCR; TCRdb stores just in-frame clones and leaves some out. The repertoire has tens of thousands of clones, roughly nine tenths of them found once; the top ten carry 22%. The source material was PBMCs, sampled before any cancer treatment. Receptors originate from a man aged 40 to 75 with stage II squamous cell lung carcinoma.

V gene TRBV18 combines with J gene TRBJ2-1; 10 nucleotides agree with TRBD2. CDR1 and CDR2 (germline): KGHSH, LQKENI. Trimming cost V 5 bases and J 3 bases; bases outside gene matches: 22. The CDR3 has 21 residues. This CDR3 reads CASSFLSVRLAGSDRYNEQFF. The CDR3 bases are TGTGCCAGCTCATTTCTGTCGGTTAGACTAGCGGGTTCGGACCGCTACAATGAGCAGTTCTTC.

The chain combines TRBV18 with TRBJ2-1; 8 bases fit TRBD1. CDR1 KGHSH and CDR2 LQKENI come from the germline V gene. The CDR3 totals 16 residues. V was pared by 3 bases and J by 4 bases, with 8 bases of the junction left unmatched. The CDR3, as DNA: TGTGCCAGCTCACCCGTGGACAGGGTGGGTTACAATGAGCAGTTCTTC. This translates into CASSPVDRVGYNEQFF.

The J gene is TRBJ1-3, the V gene TRBV19; D is undetermined. Trimming pared 4 bases from V and 0 bases from J, leaving 13 bases between. The CDR3 consists of 16 residues. Germline-derived CDR1 and CDR2 are LNHDA and SQIVND (reference sequence). The chain's CDR3 is CASSTSGVSSGNTIYF. The CDR3 coding sequence is TGTGCCAGTAGTACCTCCGGGGTGTCCTCTGGAAACACCATATATTTT.

The gene calls are TRBV15 and TRBJ2-1, with 16 nucleotides matching TRBD2. The germline CDR1 and CDR2 sequences are LNHNV and YYDKDF (reference sequence). The CDR3 totals 18 residues. V shed 5 bases, J shed 0 bases, and the junction held 4 bases outside the gene matches. DNA for the CDR3: TGTGCCACCAGCGGGACTAGCGGGGGGGCGGCCTCCTACAATGAGCAGTTCTTC. Its translation is CATSGTSGGAASYNEQFF. Together with reference TRBV15 and TRBJ2-1, the CDR3 gives the full variable domain: DAMVIQNPRYQVTQFGKPVTLSCSQTLNHNVMYWYQQKSSQAPKLLFHYYDKDFNNEADTPDNFQSRRPNTSFCFLDIRSPGLGDTAMYLCATSGTSGGAASYNEQFFGPGTRLTVL.

The V call is TRBV4-3, the J call TRBJ2-1; the D gene is possibly TRBD2 (6 bases). The CDR3 spans 14 residues. Trimming removed 2 bases at V and 5 bases at J, with 10 bases between. The germline V gene encodes CDR1 LGHNA and CDR2 YSLEER. DNA of the CDR3: TGCGCCAGCAGCCAATCGGGACTTCACAATGAGCAGTTCTTC. Translating gives CASSQSGLHNEQFF.

This chain uses TRBV7-6 with TRBJ2-7; TRBD1 aligns across 9 bases. The length of the CDR3 is 14 residues. V was clipped by 5 bases and J by 1 base; unmatched bases: 3. Germline V gene sequence: CDR1 SGHVS, CDR2 FNYEAQ. The CDR3 protein is CASSRDRVSYEQYF. CDR3 nucleotides: TGTGCCAGCAGCCGGGACAGGGTTTCCTACGAGCAGTACTTC.

The chain links TRBV7-8 to TRBJ1-1; D uncertain. Germline V gene data show CDR1 as SGHVS and CDR2 as FQNEAQ. Trimming stripped 4 bases from V and 5 bases from J, with 14 bases between. The CDR3 loop spans 14 amino acids. CDR3: CASSYPAMGTEAFF. The CDR3 DNA reads TGTGCCAGCAGCTACCCTGCGATGGGAACTGAAGCTTTCTTT.

The chain combines TRBV5-6 with TRBJ1-2; D unclear. The CDR3 consists of 11 residues. Between the trimmed V and J ends, which lost 3 bases and 3 bases, there was a span of 3 bases. Germline loops: CDR1 SGHDT, CDR2 YYEEEE. The CDR3 DNA reads as TGTGCCAGCAGCTCGTACTATGGCTACACCTTC. Its protein is CASSSYYGYTF.

This sequence joins TRBV7-6 and TRBJ2-7; 7 bases align to TRBD2. There are 15 residues in the CDR3. Germline CDR1 and CDR2: SGHVS and FNYEAQ. The V gene end was trimmed by 1 base and the J gene end by 0 bases; junction bases not matched to a gene: 3. The CDR3 here is CASSLGASGSYEQYF. Here the CDR3 DNA reads TGTGCCAGCAGCTTAGGCGCTAGCGGCTCCTACGAGCAGTACTTC. Variable domain in full (rest from reference TRBV7-6 and TRBJ2-7): GAGVSQSPRYKVTKRGQDVALRCDPISGHVSLYWYRQALGQGPEFLTYFNYEAQQDKSGLPNDRFSAERPEGSISTLTIQRTEQRDSAMYRCASSLGASGSYEQYFGPGTRLTVT.

Of note for this clone: The germline gene is not matched at one end of the junction; a read error may be the cause. The genes are TRBV10-2 and TRBJ1-1; no reliable D call. The CDR3 has 12 residues. From germline, CDR1 is WSHSY and CDR2 SAAADI. The CDR3 nucleotides read TGCGTCAGCCAAGGTCGAGGCTTTGAAGCTTTCTTT. Translating it yields CVSQGRGFEAFF.

The chain has TRBV27 and TRBJ2-1; unclear D gene. Trimming left V 2 bases short and J 0 bases short, with 11 bases between. Germline V gives CDR1 MNHEY, CDR2 SMNVEV (reference sequence). CDR3 length: 16 residues. CDR3 loop: CASSLGSYSSYNEQFF. CDR3 nucleotides: TGTGCCAGCAGTTTAGGAAGTTACAGCTCCTACAATGAGCAGTTCTTC.

The gene calls are TRBV7-2 and TRBJ1-3; D perhaps matches TRBD1 (6 bases). V lost 6 bases, J lost 4 bases, and 19 bases lay in between. The germline V gene encodes CDR1 SGHTA and CDR2 FQGNSA. The CDR3 consists of 16 residues. DNA for the CDR3: TGTGCCAGCAGGCAAGGGGGGCCCGGCTCCGGAAACACCATATATTTT. Its translation: CASRQGGPGSGNTIYF.

This chain uses TRBV27 with TRBJ1-2, with D maybe TRBD1 (5 bases). The CDR3 has 13 amino acids. The germline gives CDR1 MNHEY, CDR2 SMNVEV (reference sequence). Trimming pared 4 bases from V and 6 bases from J, leaving 12 bases between. The CDR3 sequence: CASSSVGGDGYTF. In DNA form, the CDR3 reads TGTGCCAGCAGTTCTGTTGGGGGGGATGGCTACACCTTC.

The V call is TRBV2, the J call TRBJ2-7; D might be TRBD1 (6 bases). This CDR3 has 16 amino acids. Looked up from germline, CDR1 is SNHLY and CDR2 is FYNNEI. The ends were cut back, 5 bases at V and 5 bases at J, with 22 bases in the middle. The CDR3 region is CASSHPDSLPPNEQYF. CDR3 bases: TGTGCCAGCAGTCATCCGGACAGCCTCCCCCCAAACGAGCAGTACTTC.

This clone appeared once. The rearrangement links TRBV6-5 to TRBJ2-1, with 10 bases matching TRBD2. V gave up 11 bases and J gave up 0 bases; unmatched junction bases: 1. The CDR3 has 13 residues. Germline-derived CDR1 and CDR2 are MNHEY and SVGAGI. The CDR3 region has the DNA TGTGCCGCTAGCGGGAGCTCCTACAATGAGCAGTTCTTC. Encoded protein: CAASGSSYNEQFF.